Here is one T cell receptor beta chain with its context. The CDR3 covers 15 residues. The V gene's germline CDR1 is GTSNPN and CDR2 SVGIG (reference sequence). Between the trimmed V and J ends, which lost 1 base and 1 base, there was a span of 11 bases. These data are taken from a study of blood T cell repertoires in COVID-19. Study as a whole: COVID-19 samples, acute and convalescent, were from the United States, Italy and Spain. From T cells, B-cell-depleted T cells, or PBMCs came the material, which was cDNA or gDNA.

The authors' processing: Scientists estimated how many nucleated cells there were by amplifying reference gene primers. Produced via immunoSEQ multiplex PCR; TCRdb's table is partial and in-frame only. V, J and clone size are those of that table, while D and trimming were read from the DNA. The table has about 9,000 clones, 70% to 85% seen once. The V and J genes are TRBV30 and TRBJ2-4, with D tentatively TRBD1 (6 bases). The source of this sequence is a human donor with active COVID-19. The donor label of this sample is uncertain. Source material: peripheral blood. CDR3 in amino acids: CAWSGGGFAKNIQYF. The CDR3 coding sequence is TGTGCCTGGAGTGGAGGGGGATTTGCCAAAAACATTCAGTACTTC.